The present entry profiles one TCR beta chain with its context. Its target is not known. This sample is drawn from a study of shared clonotypes between healthy human individuals. General study results and limits: The study generally estimated greater richness for naive than memory subsets.

Sequenced by immunoSEQ multiplex PCR; TCRdb stores in-frame clones only, minus some. The sample yields hundreds of thousands of clones, about three quarters seen once. Material for sequencing was memory CD4+ T cells sorted from blood. The subset: CD45RA-negative fraction. The receptor was isolated from a woman in her twenties or thirties in good health.

This CDR3 reads CASSFSANTEAFF. The DNA of the CDR3 is TGTGCCAGCAGTTTTTCGGCGAACACTGAAGCTTTCTTT. This chain uses TRBV28 with TRBJ1-1, with D uncertain. The V and J ends lost 3 bases and 1 base respectively, with 6 bases between them. The CDR3 loop spans 13 amino acids. The germline gives CDR1 MDHEN, CDR2 SYDVKM. Full variable domain (remainder filled in from reference TRBV28 and TRBJ1-1): DVKVTQSSRYLVKRTGEKVFLECVQDMDHENMFWYRQDPGLGLRLIYFSYDVKMKEKGDIPEGYSVSREKKERFSLILESASTNQTSMYLCASSFSANTEAFFGQGTRLTVV.